A single sample is the source of the 6 T cell receptor beta chains below, sequenced in a study of cytomegalovirus exposure and HLA in healthy donors. Sequencing was performed with immunoSEQ multiplex PCR; in TCRdb, only in-frame clones are kept and a portion is missing. The sample includes some 330,000 clones, 86% of them seen just once. Source material: PBMCs. The receptors come from a woman between 18 and 29 years old in good health and CMV-seronegative.

This rearrangement joins TRBV7-3 to TRBJ2-3; possibly TRBD1 for D (8 bases). Germline V gene data show CDR1 as SGHTA and CDR2 as FQGTGA. The germline V and J ends were trimmed by 5 bases and 5 bases, with 20 bases remaining between them. This CDR3 is built from 16 residues. The CDR3 region has the DNA TGTGCCAGCAGCCCACAGGGGGGAGGGCCTGGAGATACGCAGTATTTT. Amino acids: CASSPQGGGPGDTQYF.

The chain joins TRBV27 to TRBJ1-1; 9 bases are a match to TRBD1. This CDR3 comprises 15 residues. Germline values: CDR1 MNHEY, CDR2 SMNVEV (reference sequence). V shed 6 bases and J 3 bases; nucleotides not matched to a gene: 8. The CDR3 reads CASSLRTGVDTEAFF. DNA of the CDR3: TGTGCCAGCAGCCTAAGGACAGGGGTTGACACTGAAGCTTTCTTT.

The chain couples TRBV11-2 to TRBJ2-3; maybe TRBD2 (7 bases). The CDR3 has 13 residues. CDR1 is SGHAT, CDR2 FQNNGV, per germline. V lost 6 bases and J lost 5, with 12 bases in between. CDR3 in DNA: TGTGCCAGCAGTGGGGGAGGGGGAGATACGCAGTATTTT. It yields the protein CASSGGGGDTQYF.

This clone came up a few times. The J gene is TRBJ2-4, the V gene TRBV7-9; 8 bases match TRBD1. V gave up 5 bases and J gave up 7 bases; unmatched junction bases: 4. Germline values: CDR1 SEHNR, CDR2 FQNEAQ (reference sequence). The CDR3 contains 13 residues. The CDR3 nucleotides are TGTGCCAGCAGCGGACAGGGAGCGAACATTCAGTACTTC. Encoded protein: CASSGQGANIQYF.

This chain links TRBV19 with TRBJ1-4; D is possibly TRBD1 (6 bases). This CDR3 comprises 13 residues. Germline CDR1 LNHDA, CDR2 SQIVND (reference sequence). V was shortened by 5 bases and J by 8 bases, with 12 bases between the two germline ends. The CDR3 spells CASSPGRGEKLFF. The CDR3, as DNA: TGTGCCAGTAGTCCCGGGAGGGGGGAAAAACTGTTTTTT.

The gene calls are TRBV7-3 and TRBJ1-1, with D unclear. V lost 5 bases to trimming and J lost 1 base, with 11 bases between them. Germline V gives CDR1 SGHTA, CDR2 FQGTGA. The CDR3 is made up of 14 amino acids. This CDR3 reads CASSLSSSNTEAFF. Here the CDR3 DNA reads TGTGCCAGCAGCCTTTCCTCGTCGAACACTGAAGCTTTCTTT.